What follows describes a single T cell receptor beta chain. The data belong to a study of blood T cell repertoires in COVID-19. Background on the study: Collection of acute and convalescent COVID-19 samples took place in the United States, Italy and Spain.

The germline V gene encodes CDR1 MGHDK and CDR2 SYGVNS. The CDR3 is 14 amino acids. Trimming took off 1 base at V and 4 bases at J, with 11 bases between the two ends. Methods used by the authors: Amplification of reference gene primers was used by the study to estimate nucleated cell counts. The repertoire was sequenced with immunoSEQ multiplex PCR; TCRdb's copy has only in-frame clones and lacks some. Clonal size and the V and J genes are those of that table, whereas D and trimming came from the DNA. Of roughly 170,000 clones listed, less than 90% are singletons. The sequence came from a man aged 70-80 years with active or convalescent COVID-19. The chain carries TRBV25-1 and TRBJ2-7; D possibly corresponds to TRBD1 (6 bases). The material sequenced was peripheral blood. CDR3 DNA: TGTGCCAGCAGTGAATCCTACAGGGAGTACGAGCAGTACTTC. This gives the protein CASSESYREYEQYF.